This T cell receptor beta chain emerged from a study of naive and memory T cell subsets. The study, taken as a whole, reports: A few larger clonotypes appeared in naive repertoires, especially CD8, possibly memory cells re-expressing CD45RA. A clonotype means one alpha or beta sequence, not an alpha/beta pair.

Two oligonucleotides, mixed equimolar, formed the beta constant-region primer covering TRBC1 and TRBC2. Four rounds of PCR amplified the ligated cDNA using nested alpha and beta constant-region primers plus SP2. TCRdb re-called the UMI-ligation and nested PCR reads with MiXCR, one entry per CDR3 protein. Here the sample spans roughly 150,000 distinct CDR3 sequences, approximately 21% being singletons. As to this clonotype: Its antigen is not identified.

After the first PCR, alpha and beta chain libraries were processed separately. Cells stained for CD3, CD4, CD8, CD45RA, CD27 and viability were sorted into four CD45RA/CD27 subsets. This CDR3 region has 14 residues. Trimming took 5 bases from V and 15 from J; bases not matched to a gene: 14. CDR1 SQVTM and CDR2 ANQGSEA come from the germline V gene. This sequence joins TRBV29-1 and TRBJ2-1, with 12 nucleotides matching TRBD2. This TCR was recovered from a human donor in good health. The material sequenced was naive CD8+ T cells from blood. The CDR3 nucleotides are TGCAGCGTTCTGGAACTAGCGGGAGGACCGGGGCCGTTCTTC. Its translation is CSVLELAGGPGPFF.